Sequencing of this TCR beta chain was carried out in a study of OX40 agonist ivuxolimab in advanced cancers. TCRdb's table, derived via immunoSEQ multiplex PCR, lists solely in-frame clones and lacks some. Of roughly 93,000 clones detected, more than 80% appear once; the ten largest clones hold roughly 6%. Germline V CDR1 and CDR2: LGHNA, YNFKEQ. V lost 0 bases and J 6 bases, leaving 13 bases between the germline ends. The CDR3 sequence is 15 residues long. This receptor was obtained from an adult with an advanced solid tumor such as melanoma, head and neck, liver or kidney cancer. The gene calls are TRBV4-2 and TRBJ2-3; TRBD1 or TRBD2 may be the D gene (5 bases each). The sample here was CD4+ or CD8+ T cells sorted from blood, taken in a trial of the OX40 agonist ivuxolimab. The CDR3 coding sequence is TGTGCCAGCAGCCAAGACAGCGATGAGGGGGATACGCAGTATTTT. Translated: CASSQDSDEGDTQYF.